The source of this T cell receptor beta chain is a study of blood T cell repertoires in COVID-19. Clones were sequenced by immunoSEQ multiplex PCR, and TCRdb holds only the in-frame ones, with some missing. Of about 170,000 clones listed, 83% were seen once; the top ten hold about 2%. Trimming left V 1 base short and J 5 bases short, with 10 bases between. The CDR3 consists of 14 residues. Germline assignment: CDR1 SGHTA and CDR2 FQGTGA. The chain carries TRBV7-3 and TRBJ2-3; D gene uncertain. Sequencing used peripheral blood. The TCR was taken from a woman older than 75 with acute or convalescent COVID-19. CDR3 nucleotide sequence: TGTGCCAGCAGCTTAAGCGCCTCCGTAGATACGCAGTATTTT. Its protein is CASSLSASVDTQYF. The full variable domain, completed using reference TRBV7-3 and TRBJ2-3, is GAGVSQTPSNKVTEKGKYVELRCDPISGHTALYWYRQSLGQGPEFLIYFQGTGAADDSGLPNDRFFAVRPEGSVSTLKIQRTERGDSAVYLCASSLSASVDTQYFGPGTRLTVL.